This TCR beta chain originates from a study of T-cell reconstitution after alpha-beta-depleted transplantation in children. This clonotype came up a few times. Its target is unknown. TCRbeta library preparation incorporated unique molecular identifiers. TCRdb passed the PCR reads through MiXCR, listing each CDR3 protein once. This sample has about 580,000 distinct CDR3 sequences, with more than 20% found just once. Trimming left V 5 bases short and J 7 bases short, with 15 bases between. Germline V gene sequence: CDR1 DFQATT, CDR2 SNEGSKA (reference sequence). The CDR3 runs to 14 residues. Whole-study results and caveats: Surviving recipient cells, namely T cells and thymic progenitors, were the source of high day-60 TCRbeta diversity in some patients. Counts and diversity of T cells one year after transplant came mostly from newly produced T cells. Two months or so post-transplant, alpha-beta T cells reportedly derived from several hundred expanded graft clones.

The chain joins TRBV20-1 to TRBJ1-6, with D perhaps TRBD1 (5 bases). This sequence was found in a boy under three years old who had a stem cell transplant for acute myeloid leukemia, so the T cells may come from the graft donor. Sequencing used PBMCs, mostly from graft donor cells, obtained 360 days after TCRalphabeta/CD19-depleted stem cell transplant. CDR3 residues: CSAGGTGVNSPLHF. The CDR3 DNA reads TGCAGTGCTGGGGGGACGGGGGTAAATTCACCCCTCCACTTT.